This is a list of T cell receptor beta chains from one sample in a study of shared clonotypes between healthy human individuals. Some clones are missing from TCRdb's copy, which holds only in-frame ones; the method was immunoSEQ multiplex PCR. The sample holds 2.3 million or so clones, more than 80% seen once. The sequenced sample consisted of naive CD4+ T cells from PBMCs. Source of these receptors: a man aged 18 to 35 in good health. Some clones in this sample may be carry-over from other donors' samples. CDR3s include the opening cysteine and the closing phenylalanine or tryptophan. Each record gives: D gene, V gene, J gene, clone size, CDR3 DNA, CDR3 protein. The D gene is left open where the match is weak. A row's size may be missing; if present it is once, few, many or a size class.

>TRBD2|TRBV7-8|TRBJ2-7|-
TGTGCCAGCAGCTTAGCGCTGAGACTAGCGGGAGTTTTTGAGCAGTACTTC
CASSLALRLAGVFEQYF
>-|TRBV5-7|TRBJ1-2|-
TGTGCCAGCAGCTGGGGGGGGACGCCTGAGGTATGCACCTTC
CASSWGGTPEVCTF
>-|TRBV23-1|TRBJ2-5|-
TGCGCCAGCCCGCCGCCTCGGACGGTGACCCAAGAGACCCAGTACTTC
CASPPPRTVTQETQYF
>-|TRBV7-8|TRBJ1-1|-
TGTGCCAGCAGCTTTTACAGGGCCGGGTTACCTTTCTTT
CASSFYRAGLPFF
>-|TRBV27|TRBJ2-7|-
TGTGCCAGCAGTCGACTAATGAGGGACCTCTACGAGCAGTACTTC
CASSRLMRDLYEQYF
>TRBD1|TRBV6-1|TRBJ1-2|-
TGTGCCAGCACTCGGTCCGGACAGGAGTATGGCTACACCTTC
CASTRSGQEYGYTF
>-|TRBV7-9|TRBJ1-1|-
TGTGCCAGCAGCTTAAAGGGGCGGCCTGAAGCTTTCTTT
CASSLKGRPEAFF
>-|TRBV28|TRBJ1-1|-
TGTGCCAGCAGTTTTCGTGTGGACACTGAAGCTTTCTTT
CASSFRVDTEAFF
>-|TRBV14|TRBJ1-5|-
TGTGCCAGCAGCCAAGACGGCGGGGAGCCCCAGCATTTT
CASSQDGGEPQHF
>TRBD1|TRBV5-1|TRBJ1-2|-
TGCGCCAGCAGCGTAGATAATAGACAGGGTCCGGGTGGCTACACCTTC
CASSVDNRQGPGGYTF
>-|TRBV2|TRBJ2-1|-
TGTGCCAGCAGTGAATCCGGCAGGTCCTACAATGAGCAGTTCTTC
CASSESGRSYNEQFF
>TRBD1|TRBV30|TRBJ2-7|-
TGTGCCTGGAGTCAAGGGGGCAACTACGAGCAGTACTTC
CAWSQGGNYEQYF
>TRBD2|TRBV5-1|TRBJ2-3|-
TGCGCCAGCAGCTCTAGCGGGGCGATCACAGATACGCAGTATTTT
CASSSSGAITDTQYF
>-|TRBV6-5|TRBJ1-2|few
TGTGCCAGCAGTGGGGGGTGGCATGGCTACACCTTC
CASSGGWHGYTF
>-|TRBV6-5|TRBJ2-5|-
TGTGCCAGCAGTTCGACGTACCAAGAGACCCAGTACTTC
CASSSTYQETQYF
>TRBD1|TRBV19|TRBJ1-1|-
TGTGCCAGTAGGCTCACAGGGGGCAGACCTGAAGCTTTCTTT
CASRLTGGRPEAFF
>TRBD1|TRBV6-4|TRBJ1-1|once
TGTGCCAGCAGTCCCACAGGGGAAACTGAAGCTTTCTTT
CASSPTGETEAFF
>TRBD2|TRBV9|TRBJ2-1|-
TGTGCCAGCAGCCCCCATGGTAGCGGGTCGTACAATGAGCAGTTCTTC
CASSPHGSGSYNEQFF
>-|TRBV2|TRBJ1-5|-
TGTGCCAGCAGCAGAGGAGGCAATCAGCCCCAGCATTTT
CASSRGGNQPQHF
>-|TRBV28|TRBJ2-3|-
TGTGCCAGCTCCACCCGGGGTTCTAGCACAGATACGCAGTATTTT
CASSTRGSSTDTQYF
>-|TRBV18|TRBJ1-2|-
TGTGCCAGCTCACCACCTTTCCGGGACGGCTACACCTTC
CASSPPFRDGYTF
>-|TRBV28|TRBJ2-7|-
TGTGCCAGCAGTTTCCTTCGTCCCCTATTGCGGAGCTACGAGCAGTACTTC
CASSFLRPLLRSYEQYF
>TRBD2|TRBV7-9|TRBJ2-3|-
TGTGCCAGCAGCTTAGGGACTAGCGGGAGCGGAGATACGCAGTATTTT
CASSLGTSGSGDTQYF
>-|TRBV28|TRBJ2-5|-
TGTGCCACCAAACACCTACAGGGAAGAGAGACCCAGTACTTC
CATKHLQGRETQYF
>-|TRBV6-5|TRBJ1-5|-
TGTGCCAGCAGTGGAAGTGGACAGCCCCAGCATTTT
CASSGSGQPQHF
>TRBD1|TRBV6-1|TRBJ2-3|-
TGTGCCAGCAGGGGAAGGGCAGGGGGTGCAGATACGCAGTATTTT
CASRGRAGGADTQYF
>-|TRBV10-3|TRBJ2-7|-
TGTGCCATCAGTGAGTTTACAGGGATAGAGCAGTACTTC
CAISEFTGIEQYF
>-|TRBV14|TRBJ1-1|few
TGTGCCAGCAGCTACAGCATGAACACTGAAGCTTTCTTT
CASSYSMNTEAFF
>-|TRBV14|TRBJ2-5|-
TGTGCCAGCAGCCTGATGACATCGGCCTCCGGGACCCAGTACTTC
CASSLMTSASGTQYF
>TRBD1|TRBV30|TRBJ1-1|-
TGTGCCTGGAGGGACAGGGGGCCCCGAGCTTTCTTT
CAWRDRGPRAFF
>TRBD2|TRBV5-4|TRBJ2-5|-
TGTGCCAGCAGCCTCCGACTAGCGGGTCAAGAGACCCAGTACTTC
CASSLRLAGQETQYF
>-|TRBV28|TRBJ2-7|-
TGTGCCAGCAGTCCGCCTTTGGGGACGGGGGAGCAGTACTTC
CASSPPLGTGEQYF
>-|TRBV5-1|TRBJ1-3|-
TGCGCCAGCAGCTTGTATGTCGGCAGGGGTAACTCTGGAAACACCATATATTTT
CASSLYVGRGNSGNTIYF
>-|TRBV11-2|TRBJ2-7|-
TGTGCCAGCAGCTTAGAAGCCCTCGCCTACGAGCAGTACTTC
CASSLEALAYEQYF
>-|TRBV5-4|TRBJ2-1|-
TGTGCCAGCAGCTTGGGCCTTGGGACATTATACAATGAGCAGTTCTTC
CASSLGLGTLYNEQFF
>-|TRBV5-4|TRBJ2-1|-
TGTGCCAGCAGCTTGGGCCGGGGAACCTCCTACAATGAGCAGTTCTTC
CASSLGRGTSYNEQFF
>-|TRBV6-5|TRBJ1-5|-
TGTGCCAGCAGTAACGGGGGCCTTGGCAATCAGCCCCAGCATTTT
CASSNGGLGNQPQHF
>TRBD1|TRBV6-1|TRBJ1-1|-
TGTGCCAGCAGTATAGGGGACAGGATGAACACTGAAGCTTTCTTT
CASSIGDRMNTEAFF
>TRBD2|TRBV6-5|TRBJ2-3|few
TGTGCCAGCAGCGTGGGGGGGGATGGGGATACGCAGTATTTT
CASSVGGDGDTQYF
>TRBD1|TRBV6-4|TRBJ1-2|-
TGTGCCAGCAGTGACTCAACAGGGGGTGGCTACACCTTC
CASSDSTGGGYTF
>-|TRBV28|TRBJ2-7|-
TGTGCCAGCAGTTTATTGGGTTCCGAGCAGTACTTC
CASSLLGSEQYF
>-|TRBV7-8|TRBJ2-1|-
TGTGCCAGCAGCTCTAGCTCCTACAATGAGCAGTTCTTC
CASSSSSYNEQFF
>-|TRBV18|TRBJ2-3|once
TGTGCCAGCTCACCACTGTTGGGCACAGATACGCAGTATTTT
CASSPLLGTDTQYF
>-|TRBV5-5|TRBJ2-7|-
TGTGCCAGCAGCCCAACAAGCCAGGGCTTCGACGAGCAGTACTTC
CASSPTSQGFDEQYF
>-|TRBV28|TRBJ1-6|-
TGTGCCAGCAGTTCAGTGGGAGGGAACTCCTATAATTCACCCCTCCACTTT
CASSSVGGNSYNSPLHF
>-|TRBV11-3|TRBJ2-3|-
TGTGCCAGCAGCCCCCAACGTGCAGATACGCAGTATTTT
CASSPQRADTQYF
>-|TRBV7-2|TRBJ2-2|-
TGTGCCAGCAGCTTAGTCGAGGTGGGGGAGCTGTTTTTT
CASSLVEVGELFF
>-|TRBV7-9|TRBJ2-3|many
TGTGCCAGCAGCTCCTCGGGGGCAGATACGCAGTATTTT
CASSSSGADTQYF
>-|TRBV7-9|TRBJ1-2|-
TGTGCCAGCAGCTCCGAGATAAGGGGCGATGGCTACACCTTC
CASSSEIRGDGYTF
>TRBD1|TRBV19|TRBJ2-5|-
TGTGCCAGTAGTCCTCGGTGGGGCCTGACAGGGACCCAAGAGACCCAGTACTTC
CASSPRWGLTGTQETQYF
>-|TRBV10-3|TRBJ2-5|once
TGTGCCATCAGTGAGTCTGCCACTGAAGAGACCCAGTACTTC
CAISESATEETQYF
>-|TRBV7-9|TRBJ2-7|-
TGTGCCAGCAGCCAGCCGGGGCAGTTCCACGAGCAGTACTTC
CASSQPGQFHEQYF
>-|TRBV7-2|TRBJ2-3|-
TGTGCCAGCAGCCGAATAGATGGAACAGATACGCAGTATTTT
CASSRIDGTDTQYF
>-|TRBV11-3|TRBJ2-1|-
TGTGCCAGCAGCCCCTCGGCTAAGGGATATGAGCAGTTCTTC
CASSPSAKGYEQFF
>-|TRBV2|TRBJ2-5|-
TGTGCCAGCAGCGGGACTGGAGCCCCCCAAGAGACCCAGTACTTC
CASSGTGAPQETQYF
>TRBD1|TRBV5-4|TRBJ2-7|-
TGTGCCAGCAGCTTGGGAAGGGACAGGGGGCACCACGAGCAGTACTTC
CASSLGRDRGHHEQYF
>TRBD2|TRBV10-3|TRBJ2-1|-
TGTGCCATCAGTGGGACTAGCGGGGGGGATGAGCAGTTCTTC
CAISGTSGGDEQFF
>-|TRBV6-6|TRBJ1-1|-
TGTGCCAGCAGTTACGGACTCGGGATTTTGAACACTGAAGCTTTCTTT
CASSYGLGILNTEAFF